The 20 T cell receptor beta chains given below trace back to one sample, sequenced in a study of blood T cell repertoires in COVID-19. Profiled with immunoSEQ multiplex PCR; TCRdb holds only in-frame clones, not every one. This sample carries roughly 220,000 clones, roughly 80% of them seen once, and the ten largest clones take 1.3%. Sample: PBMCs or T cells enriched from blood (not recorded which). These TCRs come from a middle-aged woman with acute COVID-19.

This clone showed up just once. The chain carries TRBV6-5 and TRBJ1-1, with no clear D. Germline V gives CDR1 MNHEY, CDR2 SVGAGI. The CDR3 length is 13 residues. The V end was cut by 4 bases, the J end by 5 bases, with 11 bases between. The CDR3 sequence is CASSLSGHTEAFF. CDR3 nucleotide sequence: TGTGCCAGCAGTTTAAGTGGGCATACTGAAGCTTTCTTT.

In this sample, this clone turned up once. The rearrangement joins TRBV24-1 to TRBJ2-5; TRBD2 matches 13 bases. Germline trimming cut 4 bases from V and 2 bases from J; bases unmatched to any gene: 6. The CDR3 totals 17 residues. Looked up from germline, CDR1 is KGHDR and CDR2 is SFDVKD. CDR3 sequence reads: CATSENPGLAGQETQYF. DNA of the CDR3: TGTGCCACCAGTGAAAATCCGGGACTAGCGGGACAAGAGACCCAGTACTTC.

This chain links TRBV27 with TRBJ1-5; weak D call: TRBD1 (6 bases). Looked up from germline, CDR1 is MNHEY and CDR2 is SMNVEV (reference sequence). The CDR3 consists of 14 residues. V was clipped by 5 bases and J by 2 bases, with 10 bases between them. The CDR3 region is CASSGSGGNQPQHF. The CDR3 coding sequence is TGTGCCAGCAGTGGGTCAGGGGGCAATCAGCCCCAGCATTTT.

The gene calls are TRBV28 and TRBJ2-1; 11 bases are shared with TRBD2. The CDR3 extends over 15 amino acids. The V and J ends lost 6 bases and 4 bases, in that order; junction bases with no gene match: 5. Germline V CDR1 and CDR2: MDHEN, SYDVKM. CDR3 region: CASSLVAGGYNEQFF. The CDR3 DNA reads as TGTGCCAGCAGCCTCGTAGCGGGAGGGTACAATGAGCAGTTCTTC.

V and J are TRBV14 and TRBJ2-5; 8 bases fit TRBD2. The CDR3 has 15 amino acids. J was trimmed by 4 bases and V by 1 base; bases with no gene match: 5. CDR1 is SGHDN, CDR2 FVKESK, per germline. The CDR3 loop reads CASSQAGLAGETQYF. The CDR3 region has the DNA TGTGCCAGCAGCCAAGCGGGTCTAGCGGGAGAGACCCAGTACTTC.

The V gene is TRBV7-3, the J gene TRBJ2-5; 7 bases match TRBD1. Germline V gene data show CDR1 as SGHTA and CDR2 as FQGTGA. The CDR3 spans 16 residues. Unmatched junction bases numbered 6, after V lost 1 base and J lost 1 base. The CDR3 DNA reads TGTGCCAGCAGCTTAAGAGGGGGCGATATCCAAGAGACCCAGTACTTC. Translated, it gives CASSLRGGDIQETQYF.

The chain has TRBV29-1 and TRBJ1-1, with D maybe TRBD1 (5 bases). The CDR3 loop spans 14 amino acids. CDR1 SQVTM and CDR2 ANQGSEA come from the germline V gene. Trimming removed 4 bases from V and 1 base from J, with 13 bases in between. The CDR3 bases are TGCAGCGTTGGGGGCCATAGTCGGAACACTGAAGCTTTCTTT. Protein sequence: CSVGGHSRNTEAFF.

DNA for the CDR3: TGTGCCAGCAGCCACCTACCGGGACTAGGGACCTCCAATGAGCAGTTCTTC. The encoded protein is CASSHLPGLGTSNEQFF. The V gene is TRBV4-2, the J gene TRBJ2-1; 8 bases match TRBD2. This CDR3 is 17 amino acids long. V trimming: 3 bases; J trimming: 6 bases; junction bases outside the gene matches: 13. Per the germline V gene, CDR1 is LGHNA and CDR2 is YNFKEQ.

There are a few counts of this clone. The CDR3 loop is CAWTWGQGNYGYTF. CDR3 in DNA: TGTGCCTGGACCTGGGGACAGGGGAACTATGGCTACACCTTC. The chain couples TRBV30 to TRBJ1-2; 10 bases fit TRBD1. Germline V lookup: CDR1 GTSNPN, CDR2 SVGIG (reference sequence). V trimming: 4 bases; J trimming: 2 bases; junction bases outside the gene matches: 4. CDR3 length: 14 residues.

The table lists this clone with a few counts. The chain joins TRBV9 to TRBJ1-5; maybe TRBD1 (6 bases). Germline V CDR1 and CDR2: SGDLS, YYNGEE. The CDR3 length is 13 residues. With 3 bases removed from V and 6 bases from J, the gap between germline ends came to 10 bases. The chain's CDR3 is CASSEQGVQPQHF. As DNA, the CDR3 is TGTGCCAGCAGCGAACAGGGTGTTCAGCCCCAGCATTTT.

CDR3 sequence reads: CSASPGTGVSLDQETQYF. In nucleotides, the CDR3 is TGCAGTGCTAGTCCCGGGACAGGGGTCTCTTTGGACCAAGAGACCCAGTACTTC. The V and J genes are TRBV20-1 and TRBJ2-5; 10 positions match TRBD1. CDR3 length: 18 residues. V lost 3 bases and J lost 0; bases outside the gene matches: 13. CDR1 and CDR2 from the germline V gene are DFQATT and SNEGSKA (reference sequence).

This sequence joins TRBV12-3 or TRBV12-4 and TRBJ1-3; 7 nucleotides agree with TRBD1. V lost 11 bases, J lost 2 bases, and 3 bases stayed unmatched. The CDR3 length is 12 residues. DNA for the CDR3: TGTGCCCTTCAGGGGGCTGGAAACACCATATATTTT. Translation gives CALQGAGNTIYF.

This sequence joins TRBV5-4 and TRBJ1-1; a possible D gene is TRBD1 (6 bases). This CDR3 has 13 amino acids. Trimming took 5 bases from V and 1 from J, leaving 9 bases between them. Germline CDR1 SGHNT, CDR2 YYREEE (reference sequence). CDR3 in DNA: TGTGCCAGCAGGTGGGACACGAACACTGAAGCTTTCTTT. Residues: CASRWDTNTEAFF.

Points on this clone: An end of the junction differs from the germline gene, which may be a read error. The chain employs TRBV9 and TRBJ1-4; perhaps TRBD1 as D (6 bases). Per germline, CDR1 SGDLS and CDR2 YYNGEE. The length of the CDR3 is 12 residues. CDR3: CASSEGDEKLLF. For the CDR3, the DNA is TGTGCCAGCAGCGAGGGGGATGAAAAACTGCTTTTT.

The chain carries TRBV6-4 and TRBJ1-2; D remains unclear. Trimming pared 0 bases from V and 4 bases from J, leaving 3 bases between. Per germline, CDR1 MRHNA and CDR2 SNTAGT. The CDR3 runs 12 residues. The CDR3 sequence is CASSDSLYGYTF. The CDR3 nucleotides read TGTGCCAGCAGTGACTCCCTCTATGGCTACACCTTC.

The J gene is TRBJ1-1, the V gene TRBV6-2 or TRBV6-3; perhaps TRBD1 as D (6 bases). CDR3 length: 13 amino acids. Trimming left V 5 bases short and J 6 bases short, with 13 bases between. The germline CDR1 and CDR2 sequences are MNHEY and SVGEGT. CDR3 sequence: CASSLTGRAEAFF. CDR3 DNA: TGTGCCAGCAGTCTGACAGGTAGGGCTGAAGCTTTCTTT.

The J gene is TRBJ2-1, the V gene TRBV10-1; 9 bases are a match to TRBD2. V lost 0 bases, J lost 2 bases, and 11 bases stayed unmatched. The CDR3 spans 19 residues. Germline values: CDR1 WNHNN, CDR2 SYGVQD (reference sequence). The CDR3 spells CASSESGLAGKAPYNEQFF. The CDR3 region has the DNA TGCGCCAGCAGTGAGTCGGGACTAGCCGGAAAGGCTCCCTACAATGAGCAGTTCTTC.

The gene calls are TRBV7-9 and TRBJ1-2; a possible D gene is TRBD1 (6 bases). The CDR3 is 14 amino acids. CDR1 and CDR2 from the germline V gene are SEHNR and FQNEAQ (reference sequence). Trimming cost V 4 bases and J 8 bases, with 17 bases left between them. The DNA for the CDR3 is TGTGCCAGCAGCTCTCCGGGACACGGAAGGGGCTACACCTTC. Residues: CASSSPGHGRGYTF.

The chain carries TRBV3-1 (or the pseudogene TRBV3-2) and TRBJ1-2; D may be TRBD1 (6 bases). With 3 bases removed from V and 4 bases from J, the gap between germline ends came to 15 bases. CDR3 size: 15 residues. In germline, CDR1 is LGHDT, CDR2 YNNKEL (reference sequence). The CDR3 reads CASSQGTRGFYGYTF. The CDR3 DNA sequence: TGTGCCAGCAGCCAGGGGACAAGGGGTTTCTATGGCTACACCTTC.

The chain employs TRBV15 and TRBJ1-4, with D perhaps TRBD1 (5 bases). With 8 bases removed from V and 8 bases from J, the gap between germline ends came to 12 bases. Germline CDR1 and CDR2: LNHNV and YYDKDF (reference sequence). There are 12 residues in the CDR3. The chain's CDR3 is CATRDSSEKLFF. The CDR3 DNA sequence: TGTGCCACCCGAGACAGTAGCGAAAAACTGTTTTTT.